This is a list of T cell receptor beta chains from one sample in a study of cytomegalovirus exposure and HLA in healthy donors. TCRdb keeps only in-frame clones here, not all; method: immunoSEQ multiplex PCR. Here the sample spans nearly 65,000 clones, around 73% being singletons. Source material: PBMCs. These receptors all stem from a man aged 45-60 years in good health and CMV-seronegative. CDR3s include the opening cysteine and the closing phenylalanine or tryptophan. The D gene is left open where the match is weak.

v_call d_call cdr3_aa
TRBV5-4 - CASTHGLGSTDTQYF
TRBV7-8 - CASSRDTSTDTQYF
TRBV30 TRBD1 CAWSQATGGTGELFF
TRBV11-2 - CASSFGRGGRQNTEAFF
TRBV9 - CASSVEGVGSPLHF
TRBV5-1 - CASSLEGRTTEAFF
TRBV5-6 - CASSPVGRQNIQYF
TRBV7-9 - CASSFPGPQHF
TRBV18 - CASSPGGQGDYGYTF
TRBV9 - CASSVARGLDTQYF
TRBV7-9 TRBD1 CASSSGRQGVEKLFF
TRBV7-2 TRBD1 CASSRDRVGNQPQHF
TRBV9 TRBD2 CASDLGGLAVNEQFF
TRBV19 - CASSIQGTDTQYF
TRBV5-1 TRBD2 CASSLAVSAGSYEQYF
TRBV2 - CASTFRAYGYTF
TRBV15 TRBD2 CATRLSGANTQYF
TRBV6-1 - CASILTTGTGYTF
TRBV11-2 - CASTRGRGNIEAFF
TRBV7-7 TRBD1 CASSTGGRNEQFF
TRBV5-1 TRBD2 CASRSRAGTNSYNEQFF
TRBV5-1 - CASSLGTITVEAFF
TRBV2 TRBD1 CASSVGTGENIQYF
TRBV10-2 TRBD1 CASSDRTRGYSGNTIYF
TRBV7-2 - CASSWPGPAYEQYF
TRBV19 TRBD1 CASSYNRGNNEKLFF